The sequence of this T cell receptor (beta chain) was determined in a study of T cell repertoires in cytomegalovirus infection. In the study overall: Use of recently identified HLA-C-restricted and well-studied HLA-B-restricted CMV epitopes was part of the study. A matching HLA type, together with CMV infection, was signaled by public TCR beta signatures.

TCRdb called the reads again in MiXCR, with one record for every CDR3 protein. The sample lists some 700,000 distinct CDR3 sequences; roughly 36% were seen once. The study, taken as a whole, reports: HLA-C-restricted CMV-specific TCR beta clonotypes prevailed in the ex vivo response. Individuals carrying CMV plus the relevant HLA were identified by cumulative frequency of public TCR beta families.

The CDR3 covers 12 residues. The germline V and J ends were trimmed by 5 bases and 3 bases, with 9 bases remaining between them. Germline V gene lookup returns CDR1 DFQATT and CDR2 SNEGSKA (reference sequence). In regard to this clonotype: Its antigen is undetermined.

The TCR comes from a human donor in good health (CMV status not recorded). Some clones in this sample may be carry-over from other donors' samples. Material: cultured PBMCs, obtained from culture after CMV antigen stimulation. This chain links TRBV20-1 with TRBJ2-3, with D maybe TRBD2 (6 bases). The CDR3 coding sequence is TGCAGTGCTGGGAGGACTACAGATACGCAGTATTTT. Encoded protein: CSAGRTTDTQYF.